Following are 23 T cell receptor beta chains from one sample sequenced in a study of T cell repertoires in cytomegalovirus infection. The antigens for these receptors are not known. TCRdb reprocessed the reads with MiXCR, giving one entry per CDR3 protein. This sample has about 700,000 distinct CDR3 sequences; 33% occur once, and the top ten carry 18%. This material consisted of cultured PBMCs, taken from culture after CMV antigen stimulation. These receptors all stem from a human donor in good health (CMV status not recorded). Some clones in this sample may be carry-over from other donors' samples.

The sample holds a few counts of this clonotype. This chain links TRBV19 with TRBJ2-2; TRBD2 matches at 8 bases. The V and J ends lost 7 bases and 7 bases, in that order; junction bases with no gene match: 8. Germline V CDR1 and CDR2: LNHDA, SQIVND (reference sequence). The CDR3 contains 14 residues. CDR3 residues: CASTGKREFGELFF. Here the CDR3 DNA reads TGTGCCAGTACCGGCAAGCGGGAGTTCGGGGAGCTGTTTTTT.

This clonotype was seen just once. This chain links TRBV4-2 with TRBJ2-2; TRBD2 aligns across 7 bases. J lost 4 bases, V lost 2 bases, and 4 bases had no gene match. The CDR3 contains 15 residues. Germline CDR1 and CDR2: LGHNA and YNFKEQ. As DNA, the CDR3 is TGTGCCAGCAGCCAACAGCGGGATATCACCGGGGAGCTGTTTTTT. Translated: CASSQQRDITGELFF.

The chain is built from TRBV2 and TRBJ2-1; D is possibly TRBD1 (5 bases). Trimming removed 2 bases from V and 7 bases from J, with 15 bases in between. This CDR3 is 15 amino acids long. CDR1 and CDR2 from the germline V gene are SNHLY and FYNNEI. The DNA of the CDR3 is TGTGCCAGCAGTGAACAGGGTTCTCTAGTGAATGAGCAGTTCTTC. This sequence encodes CASSEQGSLVNEQFF.

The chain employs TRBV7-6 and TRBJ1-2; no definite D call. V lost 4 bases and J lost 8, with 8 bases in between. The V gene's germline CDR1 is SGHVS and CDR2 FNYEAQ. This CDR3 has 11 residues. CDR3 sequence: CASSSVGGYTF. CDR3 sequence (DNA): TGTGCCAGCAGCTCGGTCGGCGGCTACACCTTC.

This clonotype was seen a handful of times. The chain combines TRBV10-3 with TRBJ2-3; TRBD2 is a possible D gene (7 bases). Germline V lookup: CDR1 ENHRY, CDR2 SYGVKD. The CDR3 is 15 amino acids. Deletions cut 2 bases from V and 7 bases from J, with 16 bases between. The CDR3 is CAISERGGAPNTQYF. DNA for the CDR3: TGTGCCATCAGTGAGAGGGGGGGGGCACCAAATACGCAGTATTTT.

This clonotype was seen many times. The CDR3 region has the DNA TGTGCCATCAGTGAGTCGGATACGACAGGGGGCTCCGGCTACACCTTC. The encoded protein is CAISESDTTGGSGYTF. This sequence joins TRBV10-3 and TRBJ1-2; 10 bases are shared with TRBD1. The V gene's germline CDR1 is ENHRY and CDR2 SYGVKD. This CDR3 is 16 amino acids long. J gave up 8 bases and V 0 bases, and 9 bases lay outside the gene matches.

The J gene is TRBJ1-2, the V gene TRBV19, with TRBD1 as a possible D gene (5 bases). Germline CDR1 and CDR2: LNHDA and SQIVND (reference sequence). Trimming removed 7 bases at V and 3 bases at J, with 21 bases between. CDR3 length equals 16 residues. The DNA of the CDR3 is TGTGCCAGTACCCTTGGGGGTATCCGGGCGGACTATGGCTACACCTTC. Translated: CASTLGGIRADYGYTF.

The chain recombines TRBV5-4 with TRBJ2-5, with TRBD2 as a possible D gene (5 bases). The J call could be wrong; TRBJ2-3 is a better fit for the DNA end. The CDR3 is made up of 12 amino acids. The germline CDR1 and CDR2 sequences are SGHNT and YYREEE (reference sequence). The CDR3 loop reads CASTPGGGTQYF. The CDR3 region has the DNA TGTGCCAGCACCCCAGGCGGAGGTACGCAGTATTTT.

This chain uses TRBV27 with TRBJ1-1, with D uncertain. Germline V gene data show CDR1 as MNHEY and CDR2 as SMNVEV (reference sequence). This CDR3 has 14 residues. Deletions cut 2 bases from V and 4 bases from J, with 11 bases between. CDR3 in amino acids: CASSLRPVLTEAFF. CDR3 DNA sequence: TGTGCCAGCAGTTTACGGCCGGTGCTCACTGAAGCTTTCTTT.

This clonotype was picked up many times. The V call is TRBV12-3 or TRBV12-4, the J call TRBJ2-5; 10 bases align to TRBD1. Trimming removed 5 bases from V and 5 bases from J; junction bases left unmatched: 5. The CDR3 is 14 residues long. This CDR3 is CASSPGTGVETQYF. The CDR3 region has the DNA TGTGCCAGCAGTCCAGGGACAGGGGTGGAGACCCAGTACTTC.

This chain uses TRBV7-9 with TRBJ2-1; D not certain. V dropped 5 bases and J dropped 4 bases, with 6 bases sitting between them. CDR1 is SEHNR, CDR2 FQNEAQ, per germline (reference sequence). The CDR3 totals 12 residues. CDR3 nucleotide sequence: TGTGCCAGCAGCGACAAGTACAATGAGCAGTTCTTC. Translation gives CASSDKYNEQFF.

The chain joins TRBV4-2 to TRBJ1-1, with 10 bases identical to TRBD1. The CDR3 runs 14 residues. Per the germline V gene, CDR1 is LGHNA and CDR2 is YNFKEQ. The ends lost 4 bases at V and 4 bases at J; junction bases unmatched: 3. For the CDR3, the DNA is TGTGCCAGCAGCCCGGGACAGGGGTTCACTGAAGCTTTCTTT. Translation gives CASSPGQGFTEAFF.

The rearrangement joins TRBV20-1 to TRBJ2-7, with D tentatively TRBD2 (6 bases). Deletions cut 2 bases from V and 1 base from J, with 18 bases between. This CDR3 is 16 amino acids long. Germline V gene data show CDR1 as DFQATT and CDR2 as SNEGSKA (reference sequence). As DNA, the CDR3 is TGCAGTGCTAGACATCCCCGGGACTCTGTGTCCTACGAGCAGTACTTC. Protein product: CSARHPRDSVSYEQYF.

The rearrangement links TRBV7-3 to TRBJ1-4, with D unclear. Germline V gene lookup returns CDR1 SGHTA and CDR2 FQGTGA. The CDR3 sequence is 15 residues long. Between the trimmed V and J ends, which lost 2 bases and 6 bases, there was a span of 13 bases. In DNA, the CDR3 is TGTGCCAGCAGCTTAGGTCCGGGAAGAGATGAAAAACTGTTTTTT. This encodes CASSLGPGRDEKLFF.

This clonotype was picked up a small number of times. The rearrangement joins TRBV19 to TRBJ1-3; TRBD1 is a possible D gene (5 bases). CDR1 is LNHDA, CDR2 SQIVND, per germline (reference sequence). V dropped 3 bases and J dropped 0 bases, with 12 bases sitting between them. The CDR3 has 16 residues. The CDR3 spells CASSIGHQLSGNTIYF. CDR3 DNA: TGTGCCAGTAGTATCGGACATCAACTCTCTGGAAACACCATATATTTT.

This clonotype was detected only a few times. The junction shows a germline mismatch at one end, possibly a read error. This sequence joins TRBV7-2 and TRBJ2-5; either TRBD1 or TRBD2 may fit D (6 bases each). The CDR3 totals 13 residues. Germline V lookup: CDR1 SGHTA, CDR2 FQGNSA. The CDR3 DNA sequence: TGTGCCACCAGCTTACGGGGGCCGGAGACCCAGTACTTC. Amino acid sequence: CATSLRGPETQYF.

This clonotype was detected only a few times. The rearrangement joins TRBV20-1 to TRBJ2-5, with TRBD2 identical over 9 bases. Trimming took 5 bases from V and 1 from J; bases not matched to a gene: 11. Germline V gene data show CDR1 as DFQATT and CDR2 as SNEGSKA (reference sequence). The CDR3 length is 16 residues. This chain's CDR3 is CSALTRRGGLQETQYF. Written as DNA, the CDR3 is TGCAGTGCTCTAACCCGGCGGGGGGGTCTCCAAGAGACCCAGTACTTC.

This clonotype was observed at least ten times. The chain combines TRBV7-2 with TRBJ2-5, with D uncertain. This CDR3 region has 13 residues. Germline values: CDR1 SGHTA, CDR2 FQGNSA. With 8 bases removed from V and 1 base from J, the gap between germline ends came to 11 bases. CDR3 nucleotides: TGTGCCAGCGGGCGCGGCTCCCAAGAGACCCAGTACTTC. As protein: CASGRGSQETQYF.

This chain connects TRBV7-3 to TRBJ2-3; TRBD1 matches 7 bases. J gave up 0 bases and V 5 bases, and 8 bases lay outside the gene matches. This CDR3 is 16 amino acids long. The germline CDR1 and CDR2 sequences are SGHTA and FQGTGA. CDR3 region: CASSPRDSESTDTQYF. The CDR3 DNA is TGTGCCAGCAGCCCGAGGGACAGTGAGAGCACAGATACGCAGTATTTT.

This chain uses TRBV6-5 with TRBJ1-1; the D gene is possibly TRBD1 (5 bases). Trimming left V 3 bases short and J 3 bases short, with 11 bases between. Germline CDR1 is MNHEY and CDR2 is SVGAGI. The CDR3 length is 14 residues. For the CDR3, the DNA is TGTGCCAGCAGTTATGACAGCGCTTACACTGAAGCTTTCTTT. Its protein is CASSYDSAYTEAFF.

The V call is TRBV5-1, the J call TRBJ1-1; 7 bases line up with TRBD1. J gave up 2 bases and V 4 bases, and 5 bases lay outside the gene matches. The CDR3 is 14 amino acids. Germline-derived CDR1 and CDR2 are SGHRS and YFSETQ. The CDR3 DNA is TGCGCCAGCAGCAATCCAGGGGGAAACACTGAAGCTTTCTTT. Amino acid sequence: CASSNPGGNTEAFF.

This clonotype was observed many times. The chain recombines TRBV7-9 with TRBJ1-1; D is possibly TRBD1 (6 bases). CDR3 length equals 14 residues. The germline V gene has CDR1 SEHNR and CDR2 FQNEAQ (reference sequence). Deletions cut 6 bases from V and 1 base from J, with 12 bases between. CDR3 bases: TGTGCCAGCAGTCGCGGACAGCAGAACACTGAAGCTTTCTTT. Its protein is CASSRGQQNTEAFF.

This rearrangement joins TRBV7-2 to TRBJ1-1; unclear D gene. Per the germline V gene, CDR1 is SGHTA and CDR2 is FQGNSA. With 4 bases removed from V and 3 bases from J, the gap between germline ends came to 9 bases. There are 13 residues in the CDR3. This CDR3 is CASSWRRYTEAFF. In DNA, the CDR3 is TGTGCCAGCAGCTGGCGAAGGTACACTGAAGCTTTCTTT.